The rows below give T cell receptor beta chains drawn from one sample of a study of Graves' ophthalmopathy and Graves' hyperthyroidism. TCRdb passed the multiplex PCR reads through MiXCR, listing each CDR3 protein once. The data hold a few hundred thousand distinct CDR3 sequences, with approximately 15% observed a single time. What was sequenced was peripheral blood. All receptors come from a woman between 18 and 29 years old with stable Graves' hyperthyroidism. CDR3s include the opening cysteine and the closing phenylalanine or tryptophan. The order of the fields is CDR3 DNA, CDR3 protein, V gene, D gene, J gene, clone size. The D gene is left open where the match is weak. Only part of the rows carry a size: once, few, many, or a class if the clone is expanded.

CDR3 DNA: TGTGCCAGCAGTGCCGACCTAGGGAGGCAAGAGACCCAGTACTTC; CDR3 protein: CASSADLGRQETQYF; V gene: TRBV28; D gene: NA; J gene: TRBJ2-5; clone size: many
CDR3 DNA: TGTGCCAGCAGTCTGGAAGGGGCCTCCCAAGAGACCCAGTACTTC; CDR3 protein: CASSLEGASQETQYF; V gene: TRBV12-3/TRBV12-4; D gene: NA; J gene: TRBJ2-5; clone size: many
CDR3 DNA: TGTGCCAGCAGCCTATACCTTCAGGTCGCCTATAATTCACCCCTCCACTTT; CDR3 protein: CASSLYLQVAYNSPLHF; V gene: TRBV7-2; D gene: NA; J gene: TRBJ1-6; clone size: NA
CDR3 DNA: TGTGCCAGCAGCTTCTCGGGACTGAACACTGAAGCTTTCTTT; CDR3 protein: CASSFSGLNTEAFF; V gene: TRBV7-9; D gene: NA; J gene: TRBJ1-1; clone size: many
CDR3 DNA: TGTGCCAGCAGTGAAGGGGCAGGGCACCATCCCTATGGCTACACCTTC; CDR3 protein: CASSEGAGHHPYGYTF; V gene: TRBV6-1; D gene: NA; J gene: TRBJ1-2; clone size: many
CDR3 DNA: TGTGCCATCAGTGAGCCGGGACTAGCGGGAGGAGAGACCCAGTACTTC; CDR3 protein: CAISEPGLAGGETQYF; V gene: TRBV10-3; D gene: TRBD2; J gene: TRBJ2-5; clone size: many
CDR3 DNA: TGTGCCGCCCAAGATCGCACAGGGAACACTGAAGCTTTCTTT; CDR3 protein: CAAQDRTGNTEAFF; V gene: TRBV10-3; D gene: NA; J gene: TRBJ1-1; clone size: many
CDR3 DNA: TGTGCCAGCACACGGACTAGCGGGACCGGGGAGCTGTTTTTT; CDR3 protein: CASTRTSGTGELFF; V gene: TRBV6-1; D gene: TRBD2; J gene: TRBJ2-2; clone size: NA
CDR3 DNA: TGTGCCAGCAGCAATTACCGGGACACCCAGCATTTT; CDR3 protein: CASSNYRDTQHF; V gene: TRBV12-3/TRBV12-4; D gene: NA; J gene: TRBJ1-5; clone size: many
CDR3 DNA: TGCAGTGCTTACCGGGAGAGTTTCGTAGTAGGGAATTATGGCTACACCTTC; CDR3 protein: CSAYRESFVVGNYGYTF; V gene: TRBV20-1; D gene: NA; J gene: TRBJ1-2; clone size: few
CDR3 DNA: TGTGCCAGCAGGGCCGGGACAGGAGTGGGGCCCCAGCATTTT; CDR3 protein: CASRAGTGVGPQHF; V gene: TRBV6-1; D gene: TRBD1; J gene: TRBJ1-5; clone size: many
CDR3 DNA: TGTGCCAGCAGCTTGGGGGACACAAGGAGCTACGAGCAGTACTTC; CDR3 protein: CASSLGDTRSYEQYF; V gene: TRBV7-2; D gene: NA; J gene: TRBJ2-7; clone size: many
CDR3 DNA: TGTGCCAGCAGCAACGGACAGGGGGCGAATTCACCCCTCCACTTT; CDR3 protein: CASSNGQGANSPLHF; V gene: TRBV3-1; D gene: TRBD1; J gene: TRBJ1-6; clone size: many
CDR3 DNA: TGCAGCGTTCAGGGACGGCACTACGAGCAGTACTTC; CDR3 protein: CSVQGRHYEQYF; V gene: TRBV29-1; D gene: NA; J gene: TRBJ2-7; clone size: many
CDR3 DNA: TGTGCCACCAGTCCCGGGACAGGGAGGAACACTGAAGCTTTCTTT; CDR3 protein: CATSPGTGRNTEAFF; V gene: TRBV24-1; D gene: TRBD1; J gene: TRBJ1-1; clone size: NA
CDR3 DNA: TGTGCCAGCAGCCAAGATATCAGGGACAGCTACAATCAGCCCCAGCATTTT; CDR3 protein: CASSQDIRDSYNQPQHF; V gene: TRBV14; D gene: TRBD1; J gene: TRBJ1-5; clone size: many
CDR3 DNA: TGTGCCAGCAGTCACTCGACCCGTACCGGGGAGCTGTTTTTT; CDR3 protein: CASSHSTRTGELFF; V gene: TRBV6-2/TRBV6-3; D gene: NA; J gene: TRBJ2-2; clone size: many
CDR3 DNA: TGTGCCAGCAGTTATGGGACAGACCTCTATGGCTACACCTTC; CDR3 protein: CASSYGTDLYGYTF; V gene: TRBV6-5; D gene: TRBD1; J gene: TRBJ1-2; clone size: many
CDR3 DNA: TGCGCCAGCAGCCAGTCTAGCGGGGGCTCCTACGAGCAGTACTTC; CDR3 protein: CASSQSSGGSYEQYF; V gene: TRBV5-1; D gene: TRBD2; J gene: TRBJ2-7; clone size: few
CDR3 DNA: TGTGCCAGCAGTGGAGCGGGGGGAATCCAAGAGACCCAGTACTTC; CDR3 protein: CASSGAGGIQETQYF; V gene: TRBV6-1; D gene: TRBD2; J gene: TRBJ2-5; clone size: many
CDR3 DNA: TGCAGTGCTAGAGCAGGGAGTCCACCTGGCTACACCTTC; CDR3 protein: CSARAGSPPGYTF; V gene: TRBV20-1; D gene: NA; J gene: TRBJ1-2; clone size: many
CDR3 DNA: TGTGCCAGTAGTATATCAGGCAGGGTGAACACTGAAGCTTTCTTT; CDR3 protein: CASSISGRVNTEAFF; V gene: TRBV19; D gene: NA; J gene: TRBJ1-1; clone size: many
CDR3 DNA: TGTGCCAGCAGTTTTGGCAACCCCGACAGGGATGGGGGCTACACCTTC; CDR3 protein: CASSFGNPDRDGGYTF; V gene: TRBV12-3/TRBV12-4; D gene: TRBD1; J gene: TRBJ1-2; clone size: many
CDR3 DNA: TGTGCCAGCAGCTTATCGGGCCATGGACAGGGGGTATACGAGCAGTACTTC; CDR3 protein: CASSLSGHGQGVYEQYF; V gene: TRBV7-2; D gene: TRBD1; J gene: TRBJ2-7; clone size: NA